This T cell receptor delta chain was identified during a study of γδ T cells in repeated Plasmodium falciparum infection. CDR1 TSWWSYY and CDR2 QGS come from the germline V gene. This CDR3 region has 21 residues. Concerning this clone itself: With only one base between it and a far larger clone, this is likely a read error. The same CDR3 can be traced to other DNA sequences in this sample.

Vgamma9/Vdelta2+ and Vdelta2-negative gammadelta T cells were flow-sorted from PBMC for bulk sequencing. TCRdb repeated clone calling on the multiplex PCR reads with CATT. The sample yields about 48,000 delta-chain clones, over 1.5% seen once. The chain has TRDV1 and TRDJ1, with TRDD2 matching over 9 bases. TCRdb carries no J gene annotation; the J gene was assigned here by matching the DNA with germline. This TCR came from a pool of human donors (malaria-infected and uninfected, not separated). The sample comprised gamma-delta T cells from blood. The CDR3 spells CALTRIEGLPTRRFYTDKLIF. Here the CDR3 DNA reads TGTGCTCTCACGAGAATCGAGGGCCTTCCTACGCGGAGGTTTTACACCGACAAACTCATCTTT.